This T cell receptor beta chain was recorded in a study of cytomegalovirus exposure and HLA in healthy donors. Background on the study: A preliminary data release comprised 80 million to 95 million unique TCRs obtained from HLA-typed donors. Study-wide findings and caveats: It was reportedly the case that the classifier diagnosed cytomegalovirus status with high specificity and sensitivity. Among the sequence variants, a highly shared cluster was likely an artifact of sequencing. Relative to equally common others, HLA-associated TCR beta chains showed greater clonal expansion in a later analysis.

The ends were cut back, 0 bases at V and 4 bases at J, with 7 bases in the middle. The CDR3 loop spans 13 amino acids. Per the germline V gene, CDR1 is SGDLS and CDR2 is YYNGEE. The PCR contained 60 Vbeta and 13 Jbeta primers. Repertoires were generated with immunoSEQ multiplex PCR, while TCRdb's copy carries only in-frame clones and drops some. This table holds about 70,000 clones, just over 85% found once. As concerns this clone: Its antigen remains unknown.

This clonotype originated in a woman aged 25 to 39 in good health and CMV-seronegative. The V gene is TRBV9, the J gene TRBJ1-2; D is unclear. The material sequenced was PBMCs. The CDR3 nucleotides are TGTGCCAGCAGCGTAGATCAGTTCTATGGCTACACCTTC. It encodes CASSVDQFYGYTF. Complete variable domain (other parts from reference TRBV9 and TRBJ1-2): DSGVTQTPKHLITATGQRVTLRCSPRSGDLSVYWYQQSLDQGLQFLIQYYNGEERAKGNILERFSAQQFPDLHSELNLSSLELGDSALYFCASSVDQFYGYTFGSGTRLTVV.